Listed below are T cell receptor beta chains from one sample, sequenced in a study of regulatory T cells in long-lasting Graves disease. TCRdb reprocessed the multiplex PCR reads via MiXCR and lists one record per CDR3 protein. The sample lists about 420,000 distinct CDR3 sequences; around 15% were seen once. Another study also made use of these data, one on T cells in Graves' hyperthyroidism and ophthalmopathy.

This specimen consisted of peripheral blood mononuclear cells (PBMCs), obtained at new diagnosis, from a patient treated with antithyroid drugs. These receptors all stem from a woman younger than 35 with Graves disease. Both conserved end residues are part of each CDR3. A D gene is named only where the DNA matches it firmly. The size field is filled for only some rows; it gives once, few, many or a size class.

D	length	J	size	V	DNA	CDR3
.	13	TRBJ1-1	few	TRBV18	TGTGCCAGCTCACCAATAAAGAACACTGAAGCTTTCTTT	CASSPIKNTEAFF
.	14	TRBJ2-5	many	TRBV7-2	TGTGCCAGCAGCTTAGCGGTAGGGTCAGGGACCCAGTACTTC	CASSLAVGSGTQYF
.	15	TRBJ2-7	few	TRBV4-1	TGCGCCAGCAGCCAAGGTTCAGACAAACGATACGAGCAGTACTTC	CASSQGSDKRYEQYF
TRBD1	18	TRBJ1-6	.	TRBV6-1	TGTGTCAGCAGTCCTGTCGGGACAGGCGTTAATTATAATTCACCCCTCCACTTT	CVSSPVGTGVNYNSPLHF
.	16	TRBJ1-3	few	TRBV20-1	TGCAGTGCTAGAGGTCCCTGGGGGAGCTCTGGAAACACCATATATTTT	CSARGPWGSSGNTIYF
.	14	TRBJ1-2	many	TRBV7-2	TGTGCCAGCACCCGGAGCCAAACTAACTATGGCTACACCTTC	CASTRSQTNYGYTF
TRBD1	15	TRBJ2-6	few	TRBV6-2/TRBV6-3	TGTGCCAGCCGAGCTGGGACAGCTGGGGCCAACGTCCTGACTTTC	CASRAGTAGANVLTF
.	12	TRBJ2-4	many	TRBV28	TGTGCCAGCAGTGGGGACCAGAACATTCAGTACTTC	CASSGDQNIQYF
TRBD2	18	TRBJ2-7	.	TRBV5-1	TGCGCCAGCAGCTCTGGACTAGCGGGAGGCCCCGCCTCCTACGAGCAGTACTTC	CASSSGLAGGPASYEQYF
TRBD1	18	TRBJ1-2	.	TRBV20-1	TGCAGTGCCCTTCACGCGGGGACAGCTCAGGGGAGGGCCTATGGCTACACCTTC	CSALHAGTAQGRAYGYTF
TRBD2	14	TRBJ2-1	many	TRBV20-1	TGCAGTGCTCCTCCGGAGCGGGAGGCGAATGAGCAGTTCTTC	CSAPPEREANEQFF
.	14	TRBJ2-7	.	TRBV12-3/TRBV12-4	TGTGCCAGCACCCCCAGGGTCGGGGGCTACGAGCAGTACTTC	CASTPRVGGYEQYF
.	14	TRBJ2-1	many	TRBV3-1	TGTGCCAGCAGCCAAGGGCGGACGGCCAATGAGCAGTTCTTC	CASSQGRTANEQFF
TRBD1	15	TRBJ1-5	few	TRBV28	TGTGCCAGCAGTTCGGGACAGGGGGCCGTTCAGCCCCAGCATTTT	CASSSGQGAVQPQHF
.	14	TRBJ2-7	.	TRBV7-9	TGTGCCAGCAGCTTCGTCCAGAGCTCCTACGAGCAGTACTTC	CASSFVQSSYEQYF
.	14	TRBJ2-5	many	TRBV3-1	TGTGCCAGCAGCCCTCGACAGAGTCGGGAGACCCAGTACTTC	CASSPRQSRETQYF